This TCR beta chain is from a study of T-cell memory formation after mild COVID-19. TCRdb re-derived calls from the 5' RACE reads in MiXCR, one entry per CDR3 protein. The data hold 150,000 or so distinct CDR3 sequences, with around 25% observed a single time. Germline V CDR1 and CDR2: SGHDN, FVKESK. Trimming left V 0 bases short and J 1 base short, with 10 bases between. The CDR3 contains 15 residues. The rearrangement links TRBV14 to TRBJ2-7, with D perhaps matching TRBD1 (6 bases). This TCR derives from an adult woman who had mild COVID-19 (a few samples of this study predate the infection). Cell type and time point are not known. The sequenced material came from PBMCs or a T cell subset sorted from them (not recorded which). As DNA, the CDR3 is TGTGCCAGCAGCCAAGAGGCAGGACAGTCCTACGAGCAGTACTTC. Its protein product is CASSQEAGQSYEQYF.